These 5 T cell receptor beta chains were sequenced from one sample in a study of blood T cell repertoires in COVID-19. Assay used: immunoSEQ multiplex PCR; TCRdb lists only in-frame clones, some missing. The data show roughly 150,000 clones, about 80% seen once. Material for sequencing was peripheral blood. All receptors come from a man between 70 and 80 years old with active or convalescent COVID-19.

This chain connects TRBV5-8 to TRBJ1-2; D gene unclear. Deletions cut 1 base from V and 2 bases from J, with 6 bases between. CDR1 is SGHTS, CDR2 YDEGEE, per germline. This CDR3 contains 13 residues. As DNA, the CDR3 is TGTGCCAGCAGCTTGCAGGTGAACTATGGCTACACCTTC. Its protein product is CASSLQVNYGYTF.

This chain uses TRBV2 with TRBJ1-1; D is uncertain. The CDR3 length is 17 residues. Trimming removed 4 bases from V and 4 bases from J, with 22 bases in between. Germline CDR1 SNHLY, CDR2 FYNNEI. CDR3 bases: TGTGCCAGCAGTGGAACGGAGGGAGAGACTTGGACCACTGAAGCTTTCTTT. Its translation is CASSGTEGETWTTEAFF.

The chain couples TRBV30 to TRBJ1-3; TRBD1 is a possible D gene (6 bases). This CDR3 contains 13 residues. Germline values: CDR1 GTSNPN, CDR2 SVGIG (reference sequence). Trimming stripped 2 bases from V and 5 bases from J, with 10 bases between. CDR3 nucleotide sequence: TGTGCCTGGAGTTTACAGGGAAGAAACACCATATATTTT. Its translation is CAWSLQGRNTIYF.

The rearrangement uses TRBV6-5 and TRBJ2-1; D unresolved. Germline assignment: CDR1 MNHEY and CDR2 SVGAGI. The V and J ends lost 8 bases and 6 bases respectively, with 8 bases between them. CDR3 length: 11 amino acids. CDR3 DNA: TGTGCCAGCCGCAGGTTCAATGAGCAGTTCTTC. Amino acid sequence: CASRRFNEQFF.

This CDR3 is CASSLGTGESHEQYF. As DNA, the CDR3 is TGTGCCAGCAGTTTAGGGACAGGGGAGAGCCACGAGCAGTACTTC. The chain couples TRBV27 to TRBJ2-7; 10 nucleotides line up with TRBD1. From germline, CDR1 is MNHEY and CDR2 SMNVEV (reference sequence). V lost 2 bases and J lost 5; bases outside the gene matches: 6. This CDR3 is 15 amino acids long.